The 14 T cell receptor beta chains below come from one sample, sequenced in a study of shared clonotypes between healthy human individuals. Method: immunoSEQ multiplex PCR; TCRdb's copy keeps in-frame clones and lacks some. Here the sample spans a few million clones, 90% to 96% being singletons. Sequencing was done on a sample of naive CD4+ T cells sorted from blood. Subset specified: CD45RA+ positively selected. The receptors come from a man younger than 35 in good health.

The V call is TRBV4-1, the J call TRBJ2-2, with TRBD2 matching 8 bases. Germline V CDR1 and CDR2: MGHRA, YSYEKL. Trimming removed 1 base from V and 6 bases from J; junction bases left unmatched: 7. This CDR3 contains 16 residues. Here the CDR3 DNA reads TGCGCCAGCAGCCAAGCCCGGGGGGGCCTCCCCGGGGAGCTGTTTTTT. Its translation: CASSQARGGLPGELFF.

The rearrangement uses TRBV5-5 and TRBJ1-2; maybe TRBD1 (5 bases). Trimming stripped 5 bases from V and 3 bases from J, with 11 bases between. The CDR3 has 13 amino acids. The germline V gene has CDR1 SGHKS and CDR2 YYEKEE (reference sequence). CDR3 region: CASRRDDYYGYTF. The CDR3 bases are TGTGCCAGCAGGCGGGACGACTACTATGGCTACACCTTC.

The chain uses TRBV10-2 and TRBJ2-7; D is possibly TRBD2 (6 bases). CDR1 and CDR2 from the germline V gene are WSHSY and SAAADI. The CDR3 runs 15 residues. Trimming cost V 6 bases and J 3 bases, with 18 bases left between them. CDR3 in DNA: TGCGCCAGCAGGGAAAGCCCGGGACTTTACTACGAGCAGTACTTC. Translated: CASRESPGLYYEQYF.

Note on this clone: Other DNA sequences in the same sample also yield this CDR3. The gene calls are TRBV6-5 and TRBJ1-6; no definite D call. Trimming took 0 bases from V and 1 from J, leaving 4 bases between them. This CDR3 has 15 amino acids. Germline V lookup: CDR1 MNHEY, CDR2 SVGAGI. CDR3 protein: CASSYSGSYNSPLHF. CDR3 bases: TGTGCCAGCAGTTACTCAGGTTCCTATAATTCACCCCTCCACTTT.

In DNA form, the CDR3 reads TGTGCCAGCTCACCCGGGAACAGGGAAGCCTACGAGCAGTACTTC. This sequence encodes CASSPGNREAYEQYF. This chain joins TRBV18 and TRBJ2-7, with D perhaps matching TRBD1 (6 bases). The germline CDR1 and CDR2 sequences are KGHSH and LQKENI. The CDR3 sequence is 15 residues long. The ends were cut back, 3 bases at V and 2 bases at J, with 14 bases in the middle.

Of note for this clone: Additional DNA sequences in this sample encode the identical CDR3. The genes are TRBV9 and TRBJ1-1; the D is unclear. V lost 0 bases to trimming and J lost 5 bases, with 11 bases between them. The CDR3 length is 14 residues. Germline V gene data show CDR1 as SGDLS and CDR2 as YYNGEE. The CDR3 here is CASSVGGLGTEAFF. The DNA for the CDR3 is TGTGCCAGCAGCGTAGGTGGATTGGGGACTGAAGCTTTCTTT.

This clone was seen a handful of times. CDR3 sequence: CASSGTGNHGYTF. In nucleotides, the CDR3 is TGCGCCAGCAGTGGAACAGGGAACCATGGCTACACCTTC. V and J are TRBV10-1 and TRBJ1-2; weak D call: TRBD1 (6 bases). The CDR3 extends over 13 amino acids. V lost 4 bases and J 6 bases, leaving 12 bases between the germline ends. The germline CDR1 and CDR2 sequences are WNHNN and SYGVQD (reference sequence).

This clone was seen just once. The J gene is TRBJ2-5, the V gene TRBV30; no clear D gene. V lost 4 bases, J lost 11 bases, and 20 bases lay in between. CDR1 GTSNPN and CDR2 SVGIG come from the germline V gene (reference sequence). This CDR3 has 13 amino acids. CDR3 DNA sequence: TGTGCCTGGACCGACATGGGTACTAACGTGCAGTACTTC. This sequence encodes CAWTDMGTNVQYF.

The CDR3 spells CSALMGGYTF. DNA of the CDR3: TGCAGTGCCCTGATGGGTGGCTACACCTTC. V gene TRBV20-1 combines with J gene TRBJ1-2; D is undetermined. The CDR3 covers 10 residues. V shed 6 bases and J shed 7 bases, with 9 bases lying between them. The germline CDR1 and CDR2 sequences are DFQATT and SNEGSKA (reference sequence).

The chain recombines TRBV5-6 with TRBJ2-3, with a tentative D call TRBD1 (6 bases). V was shortened by 4 bases and J by 4 bases, with 16 bases between the two germline ends. Germline assignment: CDR1 SGHDT and CDR2 YYEEEE. The CDR3 covers 15 residues. CDR3 sequence reads: CASSPLGGQSDTQYF. DNA for the CDR3: TGTGCCAGCAGCCCTTTAGGGGGTCAGTCAGATACGCAGTATTTT.

This chain links TRBV19 with TRBJ2-5, with 8 bases aligning to TRBD1. The ends lost 1 base at V and 5 bases at J; junction bases unmatched: 6. The germline V gene has CDR1 LNHDA and CDR2 SQIVND (reference sequence). The CDR3 runs 15 residues. The CDR3 DNA reads as TGTGCCAGTAGTATAGGGACAGGGAAAAGGGAGACCCAGTACTTC. This gives the protein CASSIGTGKRETQYF.

The chain links TRBV28 to TRBJ1-3, with TRBD1 matching over 8 bases. V lost 5 bases, J lost 4 bases, and 16 bases stayed unmatched. Germline lookup yields CDR1 MDHEN and CDR2 SYDVKM. This CDR3 comprises 18 residues. CDR3 coding DNA: TGTGCCAGCAGTAGAACCGGAGCAGGGGGCGGTGACGGAAACACCATATATTTT. It encodes CASSRTGAGGGDGNTIYF.

The genes are TRBV19 and TRBJ2-2; D remains unclear. Germline CDR1 LNHDA, CDR2 SQIVND (reference sequence). The CDR3 contains 14 residues. V lost 3 bases and J lost 2, with 7 bases in between. The CDR3 bases are TGTGCCAGTAGTATCCGACATAACACCGGGGAGCTGTTTTTT. Protein: CASSIRHNTGELFF.

The V gene is TRBV30, the J gene TRBJ2-3; 9 positions agree with TRBD1. V trimming: 7 bases; J trimming: 3 bases; junction bases outside the gene matches: 11. The CDR3 runs 15 residues. Per germline, CDR1 GTSNPN and CDR2 SVGIG (reference sequence). The CDR3 nucleotides read TGTGCCTCATTTCACAGGGGGCGCGGGACAGATACGCAGTATTTT. Translation gives CASFHRGRGTDTQYF.